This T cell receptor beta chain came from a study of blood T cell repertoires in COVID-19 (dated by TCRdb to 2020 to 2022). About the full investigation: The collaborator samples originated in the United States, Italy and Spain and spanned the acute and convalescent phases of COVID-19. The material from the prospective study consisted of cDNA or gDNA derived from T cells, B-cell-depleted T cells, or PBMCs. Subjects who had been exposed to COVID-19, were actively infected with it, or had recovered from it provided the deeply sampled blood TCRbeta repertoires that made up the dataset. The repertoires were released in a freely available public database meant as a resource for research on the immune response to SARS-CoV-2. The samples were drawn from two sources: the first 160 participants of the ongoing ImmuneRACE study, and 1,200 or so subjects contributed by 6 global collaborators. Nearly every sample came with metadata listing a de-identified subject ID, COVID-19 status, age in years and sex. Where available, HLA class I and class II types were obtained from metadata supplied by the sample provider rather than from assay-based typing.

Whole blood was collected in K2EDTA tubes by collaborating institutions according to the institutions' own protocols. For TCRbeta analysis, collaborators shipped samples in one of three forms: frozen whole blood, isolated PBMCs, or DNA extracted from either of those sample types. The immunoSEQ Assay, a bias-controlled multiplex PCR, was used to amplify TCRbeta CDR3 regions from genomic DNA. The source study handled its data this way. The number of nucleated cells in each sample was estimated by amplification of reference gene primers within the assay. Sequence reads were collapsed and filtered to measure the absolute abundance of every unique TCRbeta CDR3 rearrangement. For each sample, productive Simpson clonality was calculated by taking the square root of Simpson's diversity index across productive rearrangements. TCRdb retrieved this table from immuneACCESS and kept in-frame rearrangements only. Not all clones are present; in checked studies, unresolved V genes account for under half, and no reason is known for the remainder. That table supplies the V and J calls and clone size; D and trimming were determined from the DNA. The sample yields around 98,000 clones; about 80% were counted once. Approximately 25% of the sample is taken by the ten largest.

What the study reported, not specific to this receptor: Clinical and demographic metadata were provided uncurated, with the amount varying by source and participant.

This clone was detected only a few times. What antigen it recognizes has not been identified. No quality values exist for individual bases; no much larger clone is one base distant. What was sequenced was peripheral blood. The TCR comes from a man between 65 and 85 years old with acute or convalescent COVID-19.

The DNA sequence is given as TGTGCCAGCAGCCCCCGGACTAGCGGGAGCAATGAGCAGTTCTTC. Its translation reads: CASSPRTSGSNEQFF. The chain links TRBV7-3 with TRBJ2-1; 13 nucleotides in the junction match TRBD2. The CDR3 has 15 amino acids, counting the end cysteine and phenylalanine. Only the CDR3 portion is preserved as DNA: 45 bases, with reading frame beginning at the first base. Taken from the germline V gene, the CDR1 and CDR2 loops are SGHTA and FQGTGA. V lost 5 bases and J lost 6 bases, and the count of bases not matched to a germline gene is 4.